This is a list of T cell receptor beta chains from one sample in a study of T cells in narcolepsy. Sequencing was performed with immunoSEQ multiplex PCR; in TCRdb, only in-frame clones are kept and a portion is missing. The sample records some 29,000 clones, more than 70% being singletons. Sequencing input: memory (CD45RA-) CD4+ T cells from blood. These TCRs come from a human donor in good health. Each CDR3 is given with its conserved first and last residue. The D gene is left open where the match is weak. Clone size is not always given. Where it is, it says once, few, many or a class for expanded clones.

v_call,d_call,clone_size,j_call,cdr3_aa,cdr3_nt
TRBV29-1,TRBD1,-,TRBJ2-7,CSVRQGAVSEQYF,TGCAGCGTCCGACAGGGGGCTGTCTCCGAGCAGTACTTC
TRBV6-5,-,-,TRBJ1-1,CASSPLAFHQAFF,TGTGCCAGCAGTCCCCTCGCCTTCCATCAAGCTTTCTTT
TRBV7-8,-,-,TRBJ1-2,CASSLVRAPTKNYGYTF,TGTGCCAGCAGCTTAGTACGCGCCCCAACGAAAAACTATGGCTACACCTTC
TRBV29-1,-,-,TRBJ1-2,CSVEYGSYGYTF,TGCAGCGTTGAGTATGGATCCTATGGCTACACCTTC
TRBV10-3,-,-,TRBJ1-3,CAITQGRGNTIYF,TGTGCCATCACCCAGGGACGAGGAAACACCATATATTTT
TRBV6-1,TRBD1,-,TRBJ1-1,CASGDRVNTEAFF,TGTGCCAGCGGGGACAGGGTGAACACTGAAGCTTTCTTT
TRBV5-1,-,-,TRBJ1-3,CASSPRDSGNTIYF,TGCGCCAGCAGCCCCCGGGACTCTGGAAACACCATATATTTT
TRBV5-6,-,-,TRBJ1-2,CASSLSGRGWYGYTF,TGTGCCAGCAGCTTGAGCGGCAGGGGATGGTATGGCTACACCTTC
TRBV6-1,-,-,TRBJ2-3,CASSGRFVDTQYF,TGTGCCAGCAGTGGGAGGTTCGTAGATACGCAGTATTTT
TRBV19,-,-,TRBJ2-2,CASSTVSAGELFF,TGTGCCAGTAGTACCGTGAGCGCCGGGGAGCTGTTTTTT
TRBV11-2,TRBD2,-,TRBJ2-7,CASSPTGGGRASYEQYF,TGTGCCAGCAGCCCGACGGGGGGTGGGAGGGCTTCCTACGAGCAGTACTTC
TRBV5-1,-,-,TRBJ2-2,CASSLNPTSLNTGELFF,TGCGCCAGCAGCTTAAATCCGACATCCCTGAACACCGGGGAGCTGTTTTTT
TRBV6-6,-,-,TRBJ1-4,CASSYSGIRDEKLFF,TGTGCCAGCAGTTACTCGGGTATCCGGGATGAAAAACTGTTTTTT
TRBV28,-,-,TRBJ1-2,CATVDPLKTRGYTF,TGTGCTACCGTGGACCCCCTTAAAACTCGTGGCTACACCTTC
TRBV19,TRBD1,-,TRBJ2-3,CASNDRGEGTQYF,TGTGCCAGTAACGACAGGGGTGAGGGTACGCAGTATTTT
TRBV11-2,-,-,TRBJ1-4,CASSLSGTDFLATNEKLFF,TGTGCCAGCAGCTTATCCGGGACGGACTTTCTTGCAACTAATGAAAAACTGTTTTTT
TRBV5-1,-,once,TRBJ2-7,CASSSDSSYEQYF,TGCGCCAGCAGCTCGGACAGTTCCTACGAGCAGTACTTC
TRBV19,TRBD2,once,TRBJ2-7,CASSPKTSGRRNEQYF,TGTGCCAGTAGTCCCAAGACTAGCGGGAGGAGAAACGAGCAGTACTTC
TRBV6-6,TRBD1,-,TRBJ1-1,CASSAGQGTLNTEAFF,TGTGCCAGCAGCGCGGGACAGGGGACTTTGAACACTGAAGCTTTCTTT
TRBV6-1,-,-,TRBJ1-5,CASSRDSSRGQPQHF,TGTGCCAGCAGCCGGGACTCATCCCGGGGACAGCCCCAGCATTTT
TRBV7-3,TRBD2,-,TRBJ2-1,CASSSHGTSGGLSPSEQFF,TGTGCCAGCAGCTCGCACGGGACTAGCGGGGGGTTATCACCCAGTGAGCAGTTCTTC
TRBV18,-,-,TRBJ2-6,CASSPQGADVLTF,TGTGCCAGCTCACCACAGGGAGCTGACGTCCTGACTTTC
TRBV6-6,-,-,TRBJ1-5,CASSFGSTNQPQHF,TGTGCCAGCAGTTTCGGCAGCACCAATCAGCCCCAGCATTTT
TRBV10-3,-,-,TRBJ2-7,CAIKGAVSYEQYF,TGTGCCATCAAGGGAGCGGTCTCCTACGAGCAGTACTTC
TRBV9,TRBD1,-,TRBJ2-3,CASSVVGSTGGAGDTQYF,TGTGCCAGCAGCGTAGTGGGCTCGACAGGGGGCGCGGGGGATACGCAGTATTTT
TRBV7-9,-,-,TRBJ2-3,CASSYGGTDTQYF,TGTGCCAGCAGCTATGGGGGGACAGATACGCAGTATTTT
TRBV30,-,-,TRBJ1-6,CAWALDPRNNSPLHF,TGTGCCTGGGCGTTGGACCCAAGGAATAATTCACCCCTCCACTTT
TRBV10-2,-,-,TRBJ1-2,CASTQGSSYGYTF,TGCGCCAGCACTCAGGGCTCGAGCTATGGCTACACCTTC
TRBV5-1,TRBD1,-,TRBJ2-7,CASSLRTGGTYEQYF,TGCGCCAGCAGCCTGCGGACAGGGGGGACCTACGAGCAGTACTTC
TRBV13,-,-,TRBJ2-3,CASLTSGGRDTQYF,TGTGCCAGTCTCACTAGTGGGGGGCGGGATACGCAGTATTTT
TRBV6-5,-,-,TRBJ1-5,CASWGHRENQPQHF,TGTGCCAGCTGGGGACACCGAGAGAATCAGCCCCAGCATTTT
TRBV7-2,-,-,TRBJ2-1,CASSPRINSYNEQFF,TGTGCCAGCAGCCCCAGAATTAACTCCTACAATGAGCAGTTCTTC
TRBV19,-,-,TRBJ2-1,CASSETPITNEQFF,TGTGCCAGTAGCGAGACACCCATAACCAATGAGCAGTTCTTC
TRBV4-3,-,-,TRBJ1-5,CASSQERAAQPQHF,TGCGCCAGCAGCCAAGAGAGGGCGGCTCAGCCCCAGCATTTT
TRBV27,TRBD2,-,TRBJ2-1,CASSSRTSGSGEQFF,TGTGCCAGCAGTTCCCGGACTAGCGGGAGCGGTGAGCAGTTCTTC
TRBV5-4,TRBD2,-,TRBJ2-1,CASSLGAGGTYNEQFF,TGTGCCAGCAGCTTGGGGGCGGGAGGGACCTACAATGAGCAGTTCTTC
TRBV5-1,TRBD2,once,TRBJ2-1,CASTRVPGGYSYNEQFF,TGCGCCAGCACCCGGGTGCCGGGGGGTTACTCCTACAATGAGCAGTTCTTC
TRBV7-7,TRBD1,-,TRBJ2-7,CASSPDRGVHEQYF,TGTGCTAGCAGCCCCGACAGGGGGGTCCACGAGCAGTACTTC
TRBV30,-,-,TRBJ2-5,CAYAPGVETQYF,TGTGCCTATGCCCCGGGGGTGGAGACCCAGTACTTC
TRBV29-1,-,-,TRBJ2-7,CSVERDDTYEQYF,TGCAGCGTTGAGAGGGACGATACTTACGAGCAGTACTTC
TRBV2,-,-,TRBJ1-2,CASTTSPHGYTF,TGTGCCAGCACCACATCCCCCCATGGCTACACCTTC
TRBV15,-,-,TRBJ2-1,CATSRVRVYNEQFF,TGTGCCACCAGCAGAGTAAGGGTCTACAATGAGCAGTTCTTC
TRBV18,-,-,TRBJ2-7,CASSPRGRFYEQYF,TGTGCCAGCTCACCTCGAGGACGGTTCTACGAGCAGTACTTC
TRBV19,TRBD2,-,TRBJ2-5,CASSIGSGFLAGGEETQYF,TGTGCCAGTAGTATAGGTTCCGGGTTCCTGGCGGGAGGTGAGGAGACCCAGTACTTC
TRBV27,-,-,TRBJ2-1,CASKLGGDNEQFF,TGTGCCAGCAAGTTGGGCGGAGACAATGAGCAGTTCTTC
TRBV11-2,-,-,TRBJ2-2,CASSSLGRTNTGELFF,TGTGCCAGCAGCTCGCTCGGACGGACTAACACCGGGGAGCTGTTTTTT
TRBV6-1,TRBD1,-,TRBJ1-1,CASSDGQGRTEAFF,TGTGCCAGCAGTGACGGACAGGGCCGCACTGAAGCTTTCTTT
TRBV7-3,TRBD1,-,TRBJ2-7,CASSWRGQGDEQYF,TGTGCCAGCAGCTGGAGGGGACAGGGCGACGAGCAGTACTTC
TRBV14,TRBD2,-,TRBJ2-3,CASRASGGHTQYF,TGTGCCAGCAGGGCTAGCGGGGGCCATACGCAGTATTTT
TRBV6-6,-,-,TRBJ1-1,CASSYAEGGVTEAFF,TGTGCCAGCAGTTACGCGGAGGGAGGTGTCACTGAAGCTTTCTTT
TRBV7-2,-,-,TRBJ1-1,CASSLAPRALNTEAFF,TGTGCCAGCAGCCTTGCCCCCAGGGCGCTGAACACTGAAGCTTTCTTT
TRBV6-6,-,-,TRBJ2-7,CASSSWTQLSYEQYF,TGTGCCAGCAGTTCTTGGACACAACTCTCCTACGAGCAGTACTTC
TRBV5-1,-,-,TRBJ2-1,CASSLAGRGGLSYNEQFF,TGCGCCAGCAGCTTGGCGGGGCGAGGGGGGTTGTCCTACAATGAGCAGTTCTTC
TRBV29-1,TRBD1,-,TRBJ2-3,CSACRGPDTQYF,TGCAGCGCCTGCAGGGGGCCAGATACGCAGTATTTT
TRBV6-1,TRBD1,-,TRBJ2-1,CASSEYRTGIYNEQFF,TGTGCCAGCAGTGAATATAGGACAGGGATTTACAATGAGCAGTTCTTC
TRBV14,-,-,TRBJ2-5,CASNLNQGETQYF,TGTGCCAGCAACCTGAATCAGGGAGAGACCCAGTACTTC
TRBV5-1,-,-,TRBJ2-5,CASTLGPQGTETQYF,TGCGCCAGCACCCTGGGACCCCAGGGGACAGAGACCCAGTACTTC